The next 32 T cell receptor beta chains were all read from a single sample in a study of blood T cell repertoires in COVID-19. Assay used: immunoSEQ multiplex PCR; TCRdb lists only in-frame clones, some missing. This table holds about 140,000 clones, roughly 80% found once. Sequencing was done on a sample of peripheral blood. Receptor source: a woman aged 45-65 years with active or convalescent COVID-19.

The chain recombines TRBV7-8 with TRBJ2-7; TRBD2 matches 7 bases. The trim removed 0 bases at V and 2 bases at J, leaving 4 bases unmatched. The germline V gene has CDR1 SGHVS and CDR2 FQNEAQ. This CDR3 is built from 15 residues. As DNA, the CDR3 is TGTGCCAGCAGCTTAGCGGCTAGCGGAACCTACGAGCAGTACTTC. This sequence encodes CASSLAASGTYEQYF.

The V gene is TRBV19, the J gene TRBJ1-4, with D uncertain. Germline CDR1 reads LNHDA; CDR2 reads SQIVND (reference sequence). The CDR3 length is 13 residues. Trimming pared 5 bases from V and 1 base from J, leaving 5 bases between. The CDR3 reads CASSSGTNEKLFF. DNA of the CDR3: TGTGCCAGTAGTTCGGGAACTAATGAAAAACTGTTTTTT. Using reference TRBV19 and TRBJ1-4 for the parts outside the CDR3, the full variable domain is DGGITQSPKYLFRKEGQNVTLSCEQNLNHDAMYWYRQDPGQGLRLIYYSQIVNDFQKGDIAEGYSVSREKKESFPLTVTSAQKNPTAFYLCASSSGTNEKLFFGSGTQLSVL.

V usage is TRBV9 and J usage is TRBJ2-5; 9 nucleotides align to TRBD2. Germline V gene data show CDR1 as SGDLS and CDR2 as YYNGEE. The CDR3 has 15 amino acids. The trim removed 4 bases at V and 1 base at J, leaving 5 bases unmatched. CDR3 bases: TGTGCCAGCAGCCTCGGGACTAGCTTCCAAGAGACCCAGTACTTC. This codes for CASSLGTSFQETQYF.

V gene TRBV4-2 combines with J gene TRBJ1-6, with D perhaps matching TRBD1 (6 bases). V was trimmed by 0 bases and J by 10 bases, leaving 16 bases between them. CDR3 length equals 16 residues. Germline lookup yields CDR1 LGHNA and CDR2 YNFKEQ. Here the CDR3 reads CASSQDGDMSMSPLHF. In DNA form, the CDR3 reads TGTGCCAGCAGCCAAGATGGGGACATGTCGATGTCACCCCTCCACTTT.

The chain uses TRBV4-3 and TRBJ2-7; 7 positions agree with TRBD2. Looked up from germline, CDR1 is LGHNA and CDR2 is YSLEER. This CDR3 comprises 17 residues. The junction had 11 bases not matched to a gene; V was cut back by 1 base and J by 2 bases. The CDR3 nucleotides are TGCGCCAGCAGCCAAGTAGGTGCGGGGGAAGTCCCCTACGAGCAGTACTTC. Encoded protein: CASSQVGAGEVPYEQYF.

This clone was seen a single time. The V call is TRBV5-1, the J call TRBJ1-3, with D possibly TRBD1 on 5 matching bases. The CDR3 runs 15 residues. Germline values: CDR1 SGHRS, CDR2 YFSETQ. Trimming shortened V by 1 base and J by 6 bases, and 14 bases separated the two germline ends. The CDR3 DNA reads as TGCGCCAGCAGCTTGTTATGGGGCTCGGAAAACACCATATATTTT. Translating gives CASSLLWGSENTIYF.

This chain connects TRBV9 to TRBJ2-3, with D tentatively TRBD1 (6 bases). The germline gives CDR1 SGDLS, CDR2 YYNGEE. The CDR3 sequence is 14 residues long. Between the trimmed V and J ends, which lost 4 bases and 1 base, there was a span of 10 bases. CDR3 bases: TGTGCCAGCAGCTTACAGGGAGGCACAGATACGCAGTATTTT. Encoded protein: CASSLQGGTDTQYF. The full variable domain, with the rest looked up from reference TRBV9 and TRBJ2-3, is DSGVTQTPKHLITATGQRVTLRCSPRSGDLSVYWYQQSLDQGLQFLIQYYNGEERAKGNILERFSAQQFPDLHSELNLSSLELGDSALYFCASSLQGGTDTQYFGPGTRLTVL.

The rearrangement links TRBV19 to TRBJ1-4; a weak D match, TRBD1 (6 bases). The CDR3 length is 16 residues. CDR1 is LNHDA, CDR2 SQIVND, per germline (reference sequence). Trimming removed 3 bases from V and 0 bases from J, with 11 bases in between. For the CDR3, the DNA is TGTGCCAGTAGTATTTCACAGGGAGCAACTAATGAAAAACTGTTTTTT. Its protein is CASSISQGATNEKLFF.

The chain combines TRBV4-3 with TRBJ1-2; D unresolved. The V and J ends lost 2 bases and 4 bases respectively, with 8 bases between them. The CDR3 is made up of 13 amino acids. Germline V gives CDR1 LGHNA, CDR2 YSLEER. In nucleotides, the CDR3 is TGCGCCAGCAGCCAACTCCCGGGCTATGGCTACACCTTC. As protein: CASSQLPGYGYTF.

The CDR3 nucleotides read TGTGCCAGCATGGTCTCAGGGAATCAGCCCCAGCATTTT. It translates to CASMVSGNQPQHF. The chain employs TRBV6-5 and TRBJ1-5, with a tentative D call TRBD1 (5 bases). V was shortened by 7 bases and J by 4 bases, with 11 bases between the two germline ends. Germline values: CDR1 MNHEY, CDR2 SVGAGI. The CDR3 is 13 amino acids.

The chain links TRBV11-3 to TRBJ2-5; the D gene is possibly TRBD2 (6 bases). V was cut by 4 bases and J by 5 bases, with 11 bases left in between. The CDR3 extends over 13 amino acids. Germline loops: CDR1 SGHNT, CDR2 YENEEA. CDR3 in amino acids: CASSWGVGETQYF. DNA of the CDR3: TGTGCCAGCAGCTGGGGGGTTGGGGAGACCCAGTACTTC.

The chain uses TRBV2 and TRBJ2-2; D is uncertain. The CDR3 runs 14 residues. The V end lost 7 bases, the J end lost 0 bases, and 9 bases lay between the germline ends. Germline V gives CDR1 SNHLY, CDR2 FYNNEI. The CDR3 DNA follows: TGTGCCAGCACTTGGCATGCGAACACCGGGGAGCTGTTTTTT. It is translated as CASTWHANTGELFF.

The chain has TRBV7-3 and TRBJ2-6, with 11 nucleotides matching TRBD1. V was clipped by 5 bases and J by 3 bases; unmatched bases: 12. The CDR3 spans 19 residues. Germline-derived CDR1 and CDR2 are SGHTA and FQGTGA. The CDR3 DNA reads as TGTGCCAGCAGCACCCCGGGACAGGGGGGAATCCTTGGGGCCAACGTCCTGACTTTC. It translates to CASSTPGQGGILGANVLTF.

J is TRBJ1-6 and V is TRBV7-2; TRBD1 matches 8 bases. The V gene end was trimmed by 2 bases and the J gene end by 0 bases; junction bases not matched to a gene: 9. The V gene's germline CDR1 is SGHTA and CDR2 FQGNSA. This CDR3 has 19 residues. The CDR3 loop reads CASSLMVDRGGSYNSPLHF. CDR3 nucleotides: TGTGCCAGCAGCTTAATGGTCGACAGGGGTGGCTCCTATAATTCACCCCTCCACTTT. The full variable domain, rest sourced from reference TRBV7-2 and TRBJ1-6, is GAGVSQSPSNKVTEKGKDVELRCDPISGHTALYWYRQSLGQGLEFLIYFQGNSAPDKSGLPSDRFSAERTGGSVSTLTIQRTQQEDSAVYLCASSLMVDRGGSYNSPLHFGNGTRLTVT.

This clone was counted once. The rearrangement uses TRBV3-1 (or the pseudogene TRBV3-2) and TRBJ1-2; weak D call: TRBD1 (6 bases). Germline V gene lookup returns CDR1 LGHDT and CDR2 YNNKEL (reference sequence). V lost 1 base to trimming and J lost 2 bases, with 11 bases between them. This CDR3 spans 15 amino acids. CDR3: CASSQGGGLNYGYTF. The DNA for the CDR3 is TGTGCCAGCAGCCAAGGGGGGGGCCTAAACTATGGCTACACCTTC.

The chain carries TRBV29-1 and TRBJ1-5; 7 nucleotides align to TRBD1. The V gene's germline CDR1 is SQVTM and CDR2 ANQGSEA. The CDR3 is 15 amino acids. The ends lost 4 bases at V and 4 bases at J; junction bases unmatched: 10. As DNA, the CDR3 is TGCAGCGTTGTGGTCGGAGACAGGGTGAATCAGCCCCAGCATTTT. It yields the protein CSVVVGDRVNQPQHF.

The CDR3 sequence: CASSFRDSSFTDTQYF. Written as DNA, the CDR3 is TGTGCCAGCAGTTTCCGGGACAGCTCTTTTACAGATACGCAGTATTTT. The chain links TRBV6-2 or TRBV6-3 to TRBJ2-3; 7 nucleotides agree with TRBD1. The CDR3 has 16 amino acids. From germline, CDR1 is MNHEY and CDR2 SVGEGT. Trimming at V came to 4 bases and at J to 3 bases, leaving 10 bases not matched to a gene.

The J gene is TRBJ2-1, the V gene TRBV7-9; weak D call: TRBD2 (5 bases). Trimming took 1 base from V and 6 from J, leaving 13 bases between them. The germline V gene encodes CDR1 SEHNR and CDR2 FQNEAQ (reference sequence). CDR3 length: 15 residues. CDR3 nucleotides: TGTGCCAGCAGCTTAGTCGGGATTCAGGCCAATGAGCAGTTCTTC. It specifies CASSLVGIQANEQFF.

V is TRBV5-1 and J is TRBJ2-1, with D perhaps matching TRBD2 (5 bases). From germline, CDR1 is SGHRS and CDR2 YFSETQ. V was cut by 4 bases and J by 10 bases, with 12 bases left in between. This CDR3 contains 12 residues. CDR3 loop: CASSGGLGEQFF. CDR3 coding DNA: TGCGCCAGCAGCGGCGGGCTCGGGGAGCAGTTCTTC. Supplemented by reference TRBV5-1 and TRBJ2-1, the full variable domain reads KAGVTQTPRYLIKTRGQQVTLSCSPISGHRSVSWYQQTPGQGLQFLFEYFSETQRNKGNFPGRFSGRQFSNSRSEMNVSTLELGDSALYLCASSGGLGEQFFGPGTRLTVL.

CDR3 nucleotides: TGTGCCAGCTCACGAGACTCGGAGACCCAGTACTTC. Its translation is CASSRDSETQYF. The J gene is TRBJ2-5, the V gene TRBV18; no clear D gene. The ends were cut back, 4 bases at V and 5 bases at J, with 8 bases in the middle. CDR1 is KGHSH, CDR2 LQKENI, per germline. CDR3 size: 12 residues.

This chain joins TRBV4-3 and TRBJ1-5, with D perhaps TRBD1 (5 bases). Per germline, CDR1 LGHNA and CDR2 YSLEER. Trimming pared 2 bases from V and 0 bases from J, leaving 17 bases between. The CDR3 sequence is 18 residues long. DNA for the CDR3: TGCGCCAGCAGCCAATATGTCGGATACGGGGGTAGCAATCAGCCCCAGCATTTT. The encoded protein is CASSQYVGYGGSNQPQHF.

The chain employs TRBV7-2 and TRBJ2-7, with 9 bases lining up with TRBD2. The CDR3 spans 16 residues. J gave up 0 bases and V 5 bases, and 8 bases lay outside the gene matches. CDR1 and CDR2 from the germline V gene are SGHTA and FQGNSA. CDR3 sequence reads: CASSPDRGRVSYEQYF. CDR3 nucleotides: TGTGCCAGCAGCCCGGACCGCGGGAGGGTCTCCTACGAGCAGTACTTC.

The chain carries TRBV28 and TRBJ1-2, with 7 bases fitting TRBD1. Trimming at V came to 5 bases and at J to 5 bases, leaving 8 bases not matched to a gene. CDR1 and CDR2 (germline): MDHEN, SYDVKM. The CDR3 contains 14 residues. CDR3 in DNA: TGTGCCAGCAGTCGACAGGGTCTAGGATATGGCTACACCTTC. It translates to CASSRQGLGYGYTF.

The J gene is TRBJ2-1, the V gene TRBV28, with 12 bases aligning to TRBD1. Per germline, CDR1 MDHEN and CDR2 SYDVKM. The CDR3 covers 14 residues. V shed 8 bases, J shed 9 bases, and the junction held 8 bases outside the gene matches. CDR3 protein: CASHRDRGLTEQFF. The DNA of the CDR3 is TGTGCCAGCCACCGGGACAGGGGGCTGACTGAGCAGTTCTTC.

The CDR3 DNA is TGTGCCAGCAGACTACCCTTAGGGGGTGGCTACACCTTC. This gives the protein CASRLPLGGGYTF. The rearrangement uses TRBV28 and TRBJ1-2, with a tentative D call TRBD1 (6 bases). The V and J ends lost 6 bases and 7 bases respectively, with 15 bases between them. Looked up from germline, CDR1 is MDHEN and CDR2 is SYDVKM. The CDR3 totals 13 residues.

This clone occurred once. The J gene is TRBJ2-3, the V gene TRBV11-2; D is perhaps TRBD1 (5 bases). Trimming pared 4 bases from V and 3 bases from J, leaving 8 bases between. This CDR3 is 13 amino acids long. Germline loops: CDR1 SGHAT, CDR2 FQNNGV. DNA for the CDR3: TGTGCCAGCAGCTCAAGGGGTACAGATACGCAGTATTTT. Protein sequence: CASSSRGTDTQYF.

This clone was seen once. This chain connects TRBV7-2 to TRBJ2-1, with TRBD1 matching over 12 bases. After removal of 5 bases from V and 7 bases from J, the junction contained 6 bases not matched to a gene. CDR1 is SGHTA and CDR2 is FQGNSA in the germline V gene. The CDR3 length is 15 residues. The CDR3 loop is CASSPRDRGHNEQFF. DNA for the CDR3: TGTGCCAGCAGCCCACGGGACAGGGGGCATAATGAGCAGTTCTTC.

The chain has TRBV5-1 and TRBJ2-5; possibly TRBD2 for D (6 bases). CDR1 is SGHRS, CDR2 YFSETQ, per germline. Trimming pared 0 bases from V and 2 bases from J, leaving 14 bases between. The CDR3 has 16 residues. The CDR3 sequence is CASSLGGLPQQETQYF. In nucleotides, the CDR3 is TGCGCCAGCAGCTTGGGGGGACTTCCCCAACAAGAGACCCAGTACTTC.

In its sample, this clone was seen a few times. V is TRBV19 and J is TRBJ1-6, with 10 bases matching TRBD1. Germline V gene sequence: CDR1 LNHDA, CDR2 SQIVND (reference sequence). This CDR3 has 15 residues. Trimming at V came to 10 bases and at J to 3 bases, leaving 6 bases not matched to a gene. The CDR3 region is CATRQGANYNSPLHF. CDR3 DNA sequence: TGTGCCACACGACAGGGGGCGAACTATAATTCACCCCTCCACTTT.

This chain links TRBV18 with TRBJ2-1, with 10 bases matching TRBD1. V was pared by 4 bases and J by 8 bases, with 5 bases of the junction left unmatched. Looked up from germline, CDR1 is KGHSH and CDR2 is LQKENI. CDR3 size: 14 residues. This chain's CDR3 is CASSLGTGADEQFF. In DNA form, the CDR3 reads TGTGCCAGCTCACTCGGGACAGGGGCCGATGAGCAGTTCTTC. The full variable domain, completed using reference TRBV18 and TRBJ2-1, is NAGVMQNPRHLVRRRGQEARLRCSPMKGHSHVYWYRQLPEEGLKFMVYLQKENIIDESGMPKERFSAEFPKEGPSILRIQQVVRGDSAAYFCASSLGTGADEQFFGPGTRLTVL.

The V and J genes are TRBV5-1 and TRBJ1-1, with D unresolved. Trimming stripped 1 base from V and 4 bases from J, with 17 bases between. Germline CDR1 SGHRS, CDR2 YFSETQ. The CDR3 spans 16 residues. CDR3 DNA sequence: TGCGCCAGCAGCTTGAGGACGGACTTTTTTGGCACTGAAGCTTTCTTT. This sequence encodes CASSLRTDFFGTEAFF.

This chain joins TRBV7-2 and TRBJ1-3; 7 nucleotides align to TRBD1. The J segment lost 2 bases and the V segment lost 7 bases, leaving 2 bases of the junction unmatched. The CDR3 loop spans 13 amino acids. In germline, CDR1 is SGHTA, CDR2 FQGNSA. The DNA for the CDR3 is TGTGCCAGCACGACAGGGCCTGGAAACACCATATATTTT. This encodes CASTTGPGNTIYF.